The next 7 T cell receptor beta chains were all read from a single sample in a study of cytomegalovirus exposure and HLA in healthy donors. Primers for the PCR totalled 60 Vbeta and 13 Jbeta. TCRdb keeps only in-frame clones here, not all; method: immunoSEQ multiplex PCR. Among some 110,000 clones listed, roughly 70% were seen once. The sample was PBMCs. The source of these receptors is a woman under 30 in good health and CMV-seronegative.

Notes on this clone: Other DNA sequences in this sample translate to the same CDR3. The DNA for the CDR3 is TGTGCCAGCAGCTTGACAGGGGGCAATACTGAAGCTTTCTTT. It encodes CASSLTGGNTEAFF. The chain joins TRBV7-3 to TRBJ1-1; 10 bases are shared with TRBD1. The length of the CDR3 is 14 residues. Per germline, CDR1 SGHTA and CDR2 FQGTGA. Trimming removed 3 bases from V and 5 bases from J; junction bases left unmatched: 3. Supplemented by reference TRBV7-3 and TRBJ1-1, the full variable domain reads GAGVSQTPSNKVTEKGKYVELRCDPISGHTALYWYRQSLGQGPEFLIYFQGTGAADDSGLPNDRFFAVRPEGSVSTLKIQRTERGDSAVYLCASSLTGGNTEAFFGQGTRLTVV.

This chain links TRBV25-1 with TRBJ2-1, with 8 bases fitting TRBD2. Losses at the gene ends were 4 bases for V and 10 bases for J; bases not matched to a gene: 12. The CDR3 loop spans 15 amino acids. In germline, CDR1 is MGHDK, CDR2 SYGVNS. The CDR3 bases are TGTGCCAGCAGTGGGTCTAGCGGGTTTTCGGGGGAGCAGTTCTTC. It yields the protein CASSGSSGFSGEQFF.

The rearrangement links TRBV5-6 to TRBJ1-1; D possibly corresponds to TRBD1 (6 bases). The CDR3 length is 16 residues. Germline V lookup: CDR1 SGHDT, CDR2 YYEEEE. V was shortened by 3 bases and J by 3 bases, with 18 bases between the two germline ends. CDR3 sequence reads: CASSSWGGAPDTEAFF. The CDR3 DNA reads TGTGCCAGCAGCTCCTGGGGGGGGGCGCCGGACACTGAAGCTTTCTTT. Full variable domain (remainder filled in from reference TRBV5-6 and TRBJ1-1): DAGVTQSPTHLIKTRGQQVTLRCSPKSGHDTVSWYQQALGQGPQFIFQYYEEEERQRGNFPDRFSGHQFPNYSSELNVNALLLGDSALYLCASSSWGGAPDTEAFFGQGTRLTVV.

The V gene is TRBV30, the J gene TRBJ1-1; 7 bases are shared with TRBD1. J lost 1 base, V lost 0 bases, and 11 bases had no gene match. The CDR3 is made up of 17 amino acids. In germline, CDR1 is GTSNPN, CDR2 SVGIG (reference sequence). Here the CDR3 reads CAWSVGGRSSWNTEAFF. As DNA, the CDR3 is TGTGCCTGGAGTGTAGGGGGCCGCTCAAGTTGGAACACTGAAGCTTTCTTT.

The chain combines TRBV5-6 with TRBJ1-2, with D uncertain. CDR1 SGHDT and CDR2 YYEEEE come from the germline V gene. Trimming removed 1 base from V and 2 bases from J, with 18 bases in between. The CDR3 contains 17 residues. In DNA, the CDR3 is TGTGCCAGCAGCTTGAATATCCGGTCGAGATTAAACTATGGCTACACCTTC. Amino acids: CASSLNIRSRLNYGYTF.

The chain has TRBV7-8 and TRBJ2-7, with TRBD1 matching over 9 bases. Per germline, CDR1 SGHVS and CDR2 FQNEAQ. This CDR3 has 15 residues. Losses at the gene ends were 5 bases for V and 4 bases for J; bases not matched to a gene: 9. Here the CDR3 DNA reads TGTGCCAGCAGCCCTCGACAGGGGGTGTCGTACGAGCAGTACTTC. This encodes CASSPRQGVSYEQYF.

This clone was seen only a few times. J is TRBJ2-1 and V is TRBV4-1, with D hard to call. Per germline, CDR1 MGHRA and CDR2 YSYEKL. The CDR3 runs 12 residues. V was clipped by 0 bases and J by 8 bases, with 5 bases between them. CDR3 coding DNA: TGCGCCAGCAGCCAAGATACAGATGAGCAGTTCTTC. This codes for CASSQDTDEQFF.